The clone carrying this T cell receptor (beta chain) was picked up one time. Antigen specificity is unknown. Cells were stimulated nonspecifically with anti-CD3/anti-CD28 magnetic beads. Sorting selected CD4+ T cells upregulating both CD40 ligand and CD69. Trimming removed 4 bases from V and 0 bases from J; junction bases left unmatched: 6. This CDR3 spans 18 amino acids. Germline V gene sequence: CDR1 SGHRS, CDR2 YFSETQ. This entry comes from a study of persistence of HIV-infected CD4 T cells. Sequencing used immunoSEQ version 4 in survey mode. Assay: immunoSEQ multiplex PCR; the TCRdb copy retains only in-frame clones and omits some. Here the sample spans roughly 43,000 clones, around 92% being singletons.

The source was CD4+ T cells sorted from PBMCs after roughly 20-hour stimulation, collected from a patient who received antiretroviral therapy. The receptor was derived from an adult man with HIV who was CMV-seropositive. The chain uses TRBV5-1 and TRBJ2-3; 15 bases agree with TRBD2. The CDR3 spells CASSAGLAGGHSTDTQYF. Written as DNA, the CDR3 is TGCGCCAGCAGCGCGGGACTAGCGGGGGGACATAGCACAGATACGCAGTATTTT.